The present entry profiles one T cell receptor (beta chain) with its context. Its antigen specificity is not known. Within one base of it there is no much larger clone, and no base qualities were kept. These data are taken from a study of shared clonotypes between healthy human individuals (dated by TCRdb to the early 2020s). Regarding the complete study: Three men and a couple of women, aged 18 to 49 years, made up the cohort. Per donor, three plates each were used for CD4 naive and CD4 memory, two for CD8 naive, and one for CD8 memory. Blood TCR repertoires of four to six healthy adults were deeply sequenced to estimate repertoire size and the extent of clonotype sharing between individuals. Libraries were prepared and TCR repertoires were sequenced by different laboratories using diverse techniques, in order to increase sequencing depth and limit assay-specific biases. Between about 0.85 and 8.9 billion PBMCs per donor were obtained by leukapheresis. General conclusions and limits of the study: Approximately 5% of naive CD4, 3.5% of naive CD8, about 2.5% of memory CD4, and 0.4% of memory CD8 clonotypes were shared across four donors. Compared with non-shared clonotypes, clonotypes shared by all four sorted-subset donors had higher generation probabilities. Pairwise subsampling indicated that sequencing depth was expected to affect the degree of clonotype sharing among donors. Naive subsets generally had larger estimated clonotype richness than memory subsets did. Sampling was restricted to blood, and TCR repertoires in tissue are likely to differ from TCR repertoires in blood. Because the study included only a small number of donors, the genetic and exposure-history diversity represented was limited. Rarefaction of sorted-subset datasets indicated incomplete sequencing despite the large sequencing depth.

Using the deep immunoSEQ assay, multiplex PCR amplified TCR CDR3 regions from genomic DNA. Extracted genomic DNA from each cell subset was distributed evenly across all wells of several immunoSEQ 96-well plates, and each plate was treated as a replicate. For sorted subsets, approximately 0.2 ug of genomic DNA, equivalent to 30,000 or so T cell genomes, went into each replicate PCR. Purified libraries were quantified with a Qubit 3.0 fluorometer, sized on a Bioanalyzer 2100, and re-quantified with the KAPA Library Quantification kit. A separate single-read 150-cycle Illumina NextSeq 550 flow cell was used to sequence each immunoSEQ 96-well plate. From the authors' description of their analysis: The immunoSEQ output contained only junctional sequences without quality scores, so filtering could not match that applied to full-length reads. To assign V/J genes and CDR3, sequences were annotated using PyIR, a Python wrapper for IgBLAST v1.9, with IMGT germline references. Reads with weak V/J assignments (E-value above 1e-6), missing CDR3, stop codons, out-of-frame junctions, or ambiguous translated residues were removed. V3J clonotypes were defined by identical inferred V gene, J gene, and CDR3 amino acid sequence. Percentage overlap between repertoires was calculated by dividing the number of shared unique clonotypes by the size of the smaller repertoire. RTK rarefaction, the Chao1 estimator, and Recon v2.1 estimates of unobserved clonotypes were used to assess repertoire richness. Generation probabilities for all TCRbeta clonotypes obtained by the gDNA method from a handful of donors were computed using OLGA. The table was pulled from immuneACCESS by TCRdb, which kept in-frame rearrangements only. Such tables lose some clones; where checked, under half of the loss comes from unresolved V genes, and the rest has no known cause. For V, J and clone size, that table is used; D and trimming come from the DNA. Present in this sample are roughly 530,000 clones, about 95% of which were seen just once. The biggest ten clones account for approximately 0.06% of the sample.

The donors were healthy, HIV-negative adults with no recently reported acute infections or vaccinations. Every donor was a Caucasian adult residing in Nashville, Tennessee, USA. CD4+ T cells were enriched through magnetic negative selection, after which naive cells were positively selected on CD45RA and the remaining negative fraction served as the memory subset. After blood collection by leukapheresis, PBMCs were isolated using Ficoll-Histopaque density gradient centrifugation and then cryopreserved in the vapor phase of liquid nitrogen. Purity and quantity of every magnetically sorted T cell population were checked by analytical flow cytometry. Each sorted fraction had its genomic DNA isolated and then quantified by UV absorbance on a Nanodrop 2000c. The material sequenced was naive CD4+ T cells sorted from blood. The label giving this sample's cell subset or site can be read as: CD45RA+ positively selected. The receptor comes from a woman under 40 in good health.

The CDR3 here reads CASSPGHPSGNTIYF. The DNA sequence is as follows: TGTGCCAGCAGTCCGGGACACCCCTCTGGAAACACCATATATTTT. In this chain, TRBV28 is recombined with TRBJ1-3, with TRBD1 perhaps the D gene, on 6 matching bases. Trimming costs V 5 bases and J 0 bases, and their ends lie 11 bases apart. Per the germline V gene, MDHEN is the CDR1 and SYDVKM is the CDR2. The CDR3, cysteine through phenylalanine, is 15 amino acids long. Left in the record is the CDR3 DNA by itself, 45 bases read in frame from the first base.